Described below is a single T cell receptor beta chain sequence and its context. The antigen is undetermined. The sample is drawn from a study of T cells in Graves' hyperthyroidism and ophthalmopathy. The CDR3 is made up of 16 amino acids. Deletions cut 4 bases from V and 0 bases from J, with 13 bases between. Germline V gene data show CDR1 as LGHDT and CDR2 as YNNKEL (reference sequence). Study-level results: In blood, most of the thyroid clonotypes expanded above 0.001 were also present.

RNA transcripts were the template for amplifying TCR beta CDR3 regions. The HTBI primer set was used in a first-round RT-PCR of the TCR CDR3. TCRdb re-derived calls from the multiplex PCR reads in MiXCR, one entry per CDR3 protein. Seen here are 500,000 to 650,000 distinct CDR3 sequences, 20% observed once, and the top ten hold roughly 47%. The chain carries TRBV3-1 and TRBJ1-3; no reliable D call. Sample: blood. This clonotype originated in a man aged 35 to 55 with Graves' ophthalmopathy. Here the CDR3 DNA reads TGTGCCAGCAGCCCCTACTTCGGGGACTCTGGAAACACCATATATTTT. It yields the protein CASSPYFGDSGNTIYF.